The rows below give T cell receptor beta chains drawn from one sample of a study of long-term antiretroviral therapy in people with HIV. This table comes from immunoSEQ multiplex PCR, and its TCRdb copy is limited to in-frame clones, with some not included. Of tens of thousands of clones listed, approximately 92% are singletons. Sequencing was performed on unsorted PBMCs, taken 5 to 5.5 years after starting antiretroviral therapy. These receptors were obtained from a woman between 40 and 50 years old with HIV. Both conserved end residues are part of each CDR3. The order of the fields is V gene, J gene, D gene, clone size, CDR3 DNA, CDR3 protein. A D gene is named only where the DNA matches it firmly. Some rows have no size entry. The others give once, few or many, or a class for an expanded clone.

TRBV5-5	TRBJ2-5	.	.	TGTGCCAGCAGACCAGGAGGAGAGACCCAGTACTTC	CASRPGGETQYF
TRBV10-2	TRBJ1-2	TRBD1	.	TGCGCCAGCGGGACAGGCAGTTACTATGGCTACACCTTC	CASGTGSYYGYTF
TRBV29-1	TRBJ1-2	TRBD1	.	TGCAGCTCTAGGACAGGGGCTGGCTACACCTTC	CSSRTGAGYTF
TRBV25-1	TRBJ2-7	.	few	TGTGCCAGCAGGCGGGGCAGTTCCTACGAGCAGTACTTC	CASRRGSSYEQYF
TRBV7-2	TRBJ2-3	.	.	TGTGCCAGCAGCTCCCGCCCCCTGGCGACAGATACGCAGTATTTT	CASSSRPLATDTQYF
TRBV28	TRBJ1-2	TRBD1	once	TGTGCCAGCAGTTTACCACTACTCCCAGGGGGGAGGGGCTACACCTTC	CASSLPLLPGGRGYTF
TRBV20-1	TRBJ2-7	TRBD1	.	TGCAGTGCTAGAGGTGGACAGGTTCTGTACTTC	CSARGGQVLYF
TRBV18	TRBJ1-5	TRBD1	.	TGTGCCAGCTCCCCGGACAGGTGGGAGAATCAGCCCCAGCATTTT	CASSPDRWENQPQHF
TRBV6-5	TRBJ2-7	TRBD1	.	TGTGCCAGCACCCGAGCTGGGACAGGGTCCTACGAGCAGTACTTC	CASTRAGTGSYEQYF
TRBV21-1	TRBJ2-1	.	.	TGTGCCAGCAGCAATGCTAGCGGGAGAAAACACAATGAGCAGTTCTTC	CASSNASGRKHNEQFF
TRBV2	TRBJ1-1	TRBD1	.	TGTGCCAGCAGGTACAGGGGGGCGAACACTGAAGCTTTCTTT	CASRYRGANTEAFF
TRBV27	TRBJ1-1	.	.	TGTGCCAGCAGTTTGGCGGTGGGGGGATCGAACACTGAAGCTTTCTTT	CASSLAVGGSNTEAFF
TRBV5-5	TRBJ2-6	.	.	TGTGCCAGCAGCTTGGTCGCAGACTCTGGGGCCAACGTCCTGACTTTC	CASSLVADSGANVLTF
TRBV5-6	TRBJ2-3	.	once	TGTGCCAGCAGCTTCCTCTCCACAGATACGCAGTATTTT	CASSFLSTDTQYF
TRBV5-6	TRBJ2-6	.	.	TGTGCCAGCAGCCCAGGAATCTCTGGGGCCAACGTCCTGACTTTC	CASSPGISGANVLTF
TRBV7-8	TRBJ1-2	.	.	TGTGCCAGCAGCTTACGGAGGGGGAGTTTTGGCTACACCTTC	CASSLRRGSFGYTF